This record looks at one T cell receptor beta chain sequence and its context. Its matching antigen is unknown. This CDR3 spans 13 amino acids. Germline-derived CDR1 and CDR2 are ENHRY and SYGVKD. With 2 bases removed from V and 7 bases from J, the gap between germline ends came to 9 bases. This entry belongs to a study of T cell responses to AZD1222 COVID-19 vaccine. The method was immunoSEQ multiplex PCR; TCRdb's version includes in-frame clones alone and lacks a portion of them. This sample has tens of thousands of clones, with approximately 90% found just once. Points from the study as a whole: An increase in Spike-specific TCR breadth and depth was observed after two AZD1222 doses. The study reported that nearly half of spike-specific TCRs target unmutated variant regions.

The chain links TRBV10-3 to TRBJ1-5; tentative D call: TRBD1 (6 bases). This sequence originates from an adult who received the AZD1222 COVID-19 vaccine. Here the sequenced sample was peripheral blood, taken 28 days after the second AZD1222 dose. The CDR3 here is CAISEAGVQPQHF. CDR3 coding DNA: TGTGCCATCAGTGAGGCAGGGGTGCAGCCCCAGCATTTT.